This T cell receptor beta chain was identified in a study of vaccination effects on CD4 cells after COVID-19. Profiled with immunoSEQ multiplex PCR; TCRdb holds only in-frame clones, not every one. This table holds 71,000 or so clones, around 72% found once. Germline V gene sequence: CDR1 SGHRS, CDR2 YFSETQ. V was pared by 5 bases and J by 5 bases, with 3 bases of the junction left unmatched. The CDR3 extends over 14 amino acids. This clone showed up just a few times. Its target is not known. In the ViraFEST assay, antigen-specific CD4+ clonotypes were identified by expansion after peptide-pool stimulation. The authors isolated CD4+ T cells after nine to eleven days of culture. Prior SARS-CoV-2 infection was absent in the vaccine recipients, as shown by negative nucleocapsid antibodies. IL-2 at 9 to 10 IU/ml and peptides at around 10 ug/ml were added to cultured PBMC, fewer than 2.5 million per well.

The sample consisted of CD4+ T cells from PBMCs cultured with HCoV-OC43 spike peptides, taken before COVID-19 vaccination. Sample subset: HCoV-OC43 spike overlapping peptide pool stimulation. The origin of this receptor is a human donor who received a COVID-19 vaccine. The genes are TRBV5-1 and TRBJ1-6; 8 bases align to TRBD1. The CDR3 DNA sequence: TGCGCCAGCAGGTTGACAGGGGATAATTCACCCCTCCACTTT. This translates into CASRLTGDNSPLHF.